This T cell receptor (beta chain) was sequenced for a study of OX40 agonist ivuxolimab in advanced cancers. About the research overall: Ivuxolimab doses were 0.01, 0.1, 0.3, 1.5, 3 or 10 mg/kg every 2 weeks.

TCRdb keeps only in-frame clones here, not all; method: immunoSEQ multiplex PCR. Of over 50,000 clones listed, around 90% are singletons. It was autoimmune disease history or systemic immunosuppression that excluded patients. V lost 3 bases and J 0 bases, leaving 12 bases between the germline ends. Germline V gives CDR1 LNHDA, CDR2 SQIVND (reference sequence). The CDR3 is 15 residues long. The rearrangement joins TRBV19 to TRBJ2-7, with D unresolved. This TCR came from an adult with an advanced solid tumor such as melanoma, head and neck, liver or kidney cancer. Here the sequenced sample was CD4+ or CD8+ T cells sorted from blood, taken in a trial of the OX40 agonist ivuxolimab. CDR3 residues: CASSISPILSYEQYF. CDR3 nucleotides: TGTGCCAGTAGTATCTCCCCCATCCTCTCCTACGAGCAGTACTTC.